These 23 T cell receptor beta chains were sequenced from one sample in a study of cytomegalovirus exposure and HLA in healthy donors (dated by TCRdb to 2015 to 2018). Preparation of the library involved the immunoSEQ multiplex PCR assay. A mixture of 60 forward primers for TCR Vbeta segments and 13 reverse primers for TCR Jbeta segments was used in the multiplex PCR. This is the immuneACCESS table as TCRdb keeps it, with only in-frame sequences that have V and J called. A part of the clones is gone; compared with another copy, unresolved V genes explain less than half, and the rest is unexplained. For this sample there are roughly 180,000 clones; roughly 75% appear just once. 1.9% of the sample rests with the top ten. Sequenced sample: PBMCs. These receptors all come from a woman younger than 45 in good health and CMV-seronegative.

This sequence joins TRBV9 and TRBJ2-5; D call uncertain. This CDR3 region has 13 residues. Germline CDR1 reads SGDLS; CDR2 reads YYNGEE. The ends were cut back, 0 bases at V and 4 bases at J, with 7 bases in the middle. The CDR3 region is CASSVAPIETQYF. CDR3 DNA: TGTGCCAGCAGCGTAGCCCCCATAGAGACCCAGTACTTC.

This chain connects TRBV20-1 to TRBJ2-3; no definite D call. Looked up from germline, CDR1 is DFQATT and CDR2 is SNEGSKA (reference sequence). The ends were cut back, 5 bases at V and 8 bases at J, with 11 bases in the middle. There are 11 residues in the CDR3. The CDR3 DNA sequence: TGCAGTGCTGGGCCGCCCCCTACGCAGTATTTT. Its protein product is CSAGPPPTQYF.

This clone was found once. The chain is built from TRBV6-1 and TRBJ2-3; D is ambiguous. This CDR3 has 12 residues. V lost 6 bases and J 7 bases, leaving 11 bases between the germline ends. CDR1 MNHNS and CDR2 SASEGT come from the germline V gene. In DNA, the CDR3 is TGTGCCAGCAGAGTCACAGACAATACGCAGTATTTT. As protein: CASRVTDNTQYF.

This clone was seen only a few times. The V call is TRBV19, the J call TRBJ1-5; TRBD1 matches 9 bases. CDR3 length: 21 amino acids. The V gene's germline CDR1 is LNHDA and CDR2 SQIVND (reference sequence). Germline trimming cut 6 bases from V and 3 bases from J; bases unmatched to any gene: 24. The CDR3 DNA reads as TGTGCCAGTAGCAACCTCCCGGGACAGGGAATAGGTGGGCGGTTCAATCAGCCCCAGCATTTT. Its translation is CASSNLPGQGIGGRFNQPQHF.

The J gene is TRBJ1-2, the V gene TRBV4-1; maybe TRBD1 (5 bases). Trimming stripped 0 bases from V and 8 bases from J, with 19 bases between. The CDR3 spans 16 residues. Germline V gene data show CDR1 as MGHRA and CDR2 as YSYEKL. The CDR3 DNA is TGCGCCAGCAGCCAAGATAGTTGGGGGAGGGTGGAAGGCTACACCTTC. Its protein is CASSQDSWGRVEGYTF.

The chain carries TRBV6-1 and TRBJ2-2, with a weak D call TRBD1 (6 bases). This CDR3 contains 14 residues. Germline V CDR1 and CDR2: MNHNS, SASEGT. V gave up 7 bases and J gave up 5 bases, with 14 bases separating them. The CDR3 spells CASKVQGETGELFF. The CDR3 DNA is TGTGCCAGCAAGGTACAGGGTGAAACCGGGGAGCTGTTTTTT.

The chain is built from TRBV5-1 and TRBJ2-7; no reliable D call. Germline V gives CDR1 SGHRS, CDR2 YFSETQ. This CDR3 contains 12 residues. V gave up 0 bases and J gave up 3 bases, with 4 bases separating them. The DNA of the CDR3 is TGCGCCAGCAGCTTGGAGAGCTACGAGCAGTACTTC. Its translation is CASSLESYEQYF.

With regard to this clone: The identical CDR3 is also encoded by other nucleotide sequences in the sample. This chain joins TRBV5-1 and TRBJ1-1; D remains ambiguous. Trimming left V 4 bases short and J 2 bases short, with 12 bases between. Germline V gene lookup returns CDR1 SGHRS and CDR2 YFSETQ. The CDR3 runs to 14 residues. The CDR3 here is CASSLVAGNTEAFF. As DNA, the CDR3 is TGCGCCAGCAGCCTGGTAGCCGGAAACACTGAAGCTTTCTTT.

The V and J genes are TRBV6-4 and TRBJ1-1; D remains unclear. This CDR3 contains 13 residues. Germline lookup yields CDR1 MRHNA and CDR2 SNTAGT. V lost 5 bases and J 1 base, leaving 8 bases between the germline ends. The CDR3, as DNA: TGTGCCAGCAGTCAGAATTGGAACACTGAAGCTTTCTTT. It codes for CASSQNWNTEAFF.

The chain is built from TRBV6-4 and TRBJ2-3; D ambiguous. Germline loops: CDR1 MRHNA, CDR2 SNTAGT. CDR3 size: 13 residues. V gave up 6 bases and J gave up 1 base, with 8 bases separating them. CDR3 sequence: CASSLGGTDTQYF. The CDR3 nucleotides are TGTGCCAGCAGCCTTGGAGGCACAGATACGCAGTATTTT.

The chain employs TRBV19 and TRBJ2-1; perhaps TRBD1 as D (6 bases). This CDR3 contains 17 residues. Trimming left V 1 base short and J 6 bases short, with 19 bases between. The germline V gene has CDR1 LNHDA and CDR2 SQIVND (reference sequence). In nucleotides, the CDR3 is TGTGCCAGTAGTATAGGCCCTTTCGGGACACGGCTCAATGAGCAGTTCTTC. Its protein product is CASSIGPFGTRLNEQFF. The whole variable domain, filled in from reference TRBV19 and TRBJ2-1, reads DGGITQSPKYLFRKEGQNVTLSCEQNLNHDAMYWYRQDPGQGLRLIYYSQIVNDFQKGDIAEGYSVSREKKESFPLTVTSAQKNPTAFYLCASSIGPFGTRLNEQFFGPGTRLTVL.

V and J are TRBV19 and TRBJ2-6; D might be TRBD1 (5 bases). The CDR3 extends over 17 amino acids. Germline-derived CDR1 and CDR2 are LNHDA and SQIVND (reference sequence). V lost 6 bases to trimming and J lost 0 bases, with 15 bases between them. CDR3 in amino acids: CASRSGRADSGANVLTF. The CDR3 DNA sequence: TGTGCCAGTAGATCGGGCAGGGCCGACTCTGGGGCCAACGTCCTGACTTTC.

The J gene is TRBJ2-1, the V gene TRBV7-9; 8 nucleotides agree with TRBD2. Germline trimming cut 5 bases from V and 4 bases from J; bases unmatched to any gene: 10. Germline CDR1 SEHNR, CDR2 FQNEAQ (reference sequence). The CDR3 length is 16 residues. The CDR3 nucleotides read TGTGCCAGCAGCCCAGAGGGGCGGGGGGCTTACAATGAGCAGTTCTTC. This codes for CASSPEGRGAYNEQFF.

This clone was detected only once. The CDR3 region has the DNA TGTGCCAGGGGAACTAACGGGGGGTCGAACACCGGGGAGCTGTTTTTT. Translating it yields CARGTNGGSNTGELFF. V and J are TRBV7-8 and TRBJ2-2; the match to TRBD2 covers 7 bases. With V trimmed by 9 bases and J by 0 bases, 10 bases remained unmatched. Germline V gene lookup returns CDR1 SGHVS and CDR2 FQNEAQ. The CDR3 has 16 amino acids.

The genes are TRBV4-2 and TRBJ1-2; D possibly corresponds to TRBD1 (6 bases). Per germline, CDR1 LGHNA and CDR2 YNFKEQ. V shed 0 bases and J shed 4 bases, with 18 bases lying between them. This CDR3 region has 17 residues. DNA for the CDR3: TGTGCCAGCAGCCAAGAAACAACGGGGGGCGGGATCTATGGCTACACCTTC. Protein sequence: CASSQETTGGGIYGYTF.

The CDR3 here is CATSRDKGAYNEQFF. The CDR3 DNA reads TGTGCCACCAGCAGAGATAAGGGGGCCTACAATGAGCAGTTCTTC. This chain joins TRBV15 and TRBJ2-1; the D gene is possibly TRBD1 (6 bases). Germline CDR1 and CDR2: LNHNV and YYDKDF (reference sequence). The V and J ends lost 0 bases and 2 bases respectively, with 8 bases between them. The CDR3 sequence is 15 residues long.

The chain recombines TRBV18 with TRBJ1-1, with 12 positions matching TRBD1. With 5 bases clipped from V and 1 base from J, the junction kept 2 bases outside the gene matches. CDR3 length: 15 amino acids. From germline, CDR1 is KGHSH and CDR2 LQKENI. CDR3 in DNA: TGTGCCAGCTCAAGGGACAGGGGGCGGAACACTGAAGCTTTCTTT. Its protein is CASSRDRGRNTEAFF.

CDR3 sequence (DNA): TGTGCCAGCAGCTTCGGTAGTGTGACTTCTATCGCAGGGGAGCAGTACTTC. It translates to CASSFGSVTSIAGEQYF. This rearrangement joins TRBV5-6 to TRBJ2-7, with D possibly matching TRBD1 (5 bases). Germline values: CDR1 SGHDT, CDR2 YYEEEE. There are 17 residues in the CDR3. V was clipped by 2 bases and J by 7 bases, with 25 bases between them. Full variable domain (outside the CDR3, taken from reference TRBV5-6 and TRBJ2-7): DAGVTQSPTHLIKTRGQQVTLRCSPKSGHDTVSWYQQALGQGPQFIFQYYEEEERQRGNFPDRFSGHQFPNYSSELNVNALLLGDSALYLCASSFGSVTSIAGEQYFGPGTRLTVT.

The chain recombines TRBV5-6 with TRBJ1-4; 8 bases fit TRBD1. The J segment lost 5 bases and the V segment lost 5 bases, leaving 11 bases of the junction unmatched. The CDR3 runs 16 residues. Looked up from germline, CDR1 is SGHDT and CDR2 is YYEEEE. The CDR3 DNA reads TGTGCCAGCAGGGGGTTTGGGACAGGAGAGAATGAAAAACTGTTTTTT. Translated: CASRGFGTGENEKLFF.

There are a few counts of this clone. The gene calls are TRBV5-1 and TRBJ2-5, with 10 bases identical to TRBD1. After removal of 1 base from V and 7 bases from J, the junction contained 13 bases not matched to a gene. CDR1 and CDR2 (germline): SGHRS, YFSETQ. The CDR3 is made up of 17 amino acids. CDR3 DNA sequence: TGCGCCAGCAGCTTGTTTGGACAGGGGGGTACCCTAGGGACCCAGTACTTC. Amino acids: CASSLFGQGGTLGTQYF. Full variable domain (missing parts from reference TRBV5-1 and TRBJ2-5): KAGVTQTPRYLIKTRGQQVTLSCSPISGHRSVSWYQQTPGQGLQFLFEYFSETQRNKGNFPGRFSGRQFSNSRSEMNVSTLELGDSALYLCASSLFGQGGTLGTQYFGPGTRLLVL.

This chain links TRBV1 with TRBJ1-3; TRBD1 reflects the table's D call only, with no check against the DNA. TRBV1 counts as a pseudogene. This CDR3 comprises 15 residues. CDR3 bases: TGCACCAGCAGCTGGAGCGCCAGGGCGGGAAACACCATATATTTT. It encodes CTSSWSARAGNTIYF.

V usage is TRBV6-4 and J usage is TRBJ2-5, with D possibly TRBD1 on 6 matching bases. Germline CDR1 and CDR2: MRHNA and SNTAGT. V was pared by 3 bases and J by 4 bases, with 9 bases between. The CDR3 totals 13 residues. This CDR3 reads CASSETGLETQYF. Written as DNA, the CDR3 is TGTGCCAGCAGTGAAACAGGGCTAGAGACCCAGTACTTC.

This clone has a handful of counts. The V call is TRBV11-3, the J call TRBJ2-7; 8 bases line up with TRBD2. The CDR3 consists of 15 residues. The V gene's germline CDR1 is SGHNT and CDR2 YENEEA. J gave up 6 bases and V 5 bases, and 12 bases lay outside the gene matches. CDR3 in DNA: TGTGCCAGCAGCCCCGACAGCGGGGGACGTGCCGAGCAGTACTTC. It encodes CASSPDSGGRAEQYF. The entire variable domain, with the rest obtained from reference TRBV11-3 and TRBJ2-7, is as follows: EAGVVQSPRYKIIEKKQPVAFWCNPISGHNTLYWYLQNLGQGPELLIRYENEEAVDDSQLPKDRFSAERLKGVDSTLKIQPAELGDSAVYLCASSPDSGGRAEQYFGPGTRLTVT.